This record concerns one TCR beta chain sequence. The target of this receptor is not known. The sample holds no much larger clone one base away, and base qualities are not on file. The label giving this sample's time point can be read as: around 25 months on ibrutinib. For TCR beta library preparation, approximately 2.2 micrograms of genomic DNA were isolated from cryopreserved PBMCs. High-throughput TCR beta sequencing was performed on longitudinal blood samples from CLL patients receiving ibrutinib monotherapy. The patients were enrolled in a single-center, open-label phase 2 trial of ibrutinib monotherapy. The data were taken from a study of cytotoxic CD8 clonotypes in ibrutinib-treated CLL listed by TCRdb under 2021. Study-level background: The cohort included some 14 treatment-naive and fewer than 12 relapsed/refractory patients; approximately 17 were IGHV unmutated. Cryopreserved peripheral blood mononuclear cells were collected before treatment, at response, and at either disease progression or sustained remission. All remission and progressive disease samples were collected while patients were still receiving ibrutinib. The response samples were drawn at a median of 12 months into treatment, with a range of about 6 to 40 months. Partial responses were observed in around 25 patients and complete responses in 2; after a median follow-up of around 68 months, remission was maintained in about 15 patients and progression was observed in roughly 12. Samples averaged roughly 260,000 productive templates and some 96,000 productive rearrangements. Longitudinal samples were obtainable from about 30% of the roughly 90 participants in the trial.

On a MiSeq, deep resolution sequencing aimed for a depth between 1 in 1 million and 1 in 200,000 T cells, with each clonotype covered approximately 9.8x on average. The immunoSEQ hsTCRB Kit was used to generate the TCR beta libraries. On the authors' methods: The data were analyzed with ImmunoSEQ Analyzer and ImmunoSEQ Data Assistant, and V, D and J gene assignments followed IMGT definitions. Clonality, with values ranging from 0 to 1, was calculated as one minus the normalized Shannon entropy of productive rearrangement frequencies. Only overrepresented clonotypes making up at least 0.05% of the repertoire of each patient were included in the public clonotype analysis. About a dozen age-matched healthy donor repertoires from immuneACCESS served as clonality controls. The table comes from immuneACCESS by way of TCRdb, which keeps in-frame sequences with V and J called. Part of the clones is missing from these tables; in studies checked, under half for an unresolved V gene and the rest for unknown reasons. For V, J and clone size, that table is used; D and trimming come from the DNA. This sample gives around 130,000 clones in total; approximately 80% of them show up just once. The top ten clonotypes cover around 3.3% of the sample.

Overall study results and their limits: Clonality increased at ibrutinib response, stayed stable in sustained remission, and fell back toward baseline at progression. Sampling times were not matched between sustained-remission and progressing patients, and lymph node repertoires were not studied. Baseline clonality exceeded that of age-matched healthy donors and correlated strongly with circulating CD8+ T-cell counts. Public clonotypes were rare and either shrank or stayed stable during treatment, and the rise in clonality at ibrutinib response reflected expansion of private clonotypes.

V is cut back by 4 bases and J by 7 bases, with 7 bases in the junction unmatched. The CDR3 runs 14 amino acids, cysteine and phenylalanine included. Solely the CDR3 DNA is kept, with 42 bases framed from the first base. CDR1 and CDR2 were assigned from the germline V gene (reference sequence) as SEHNR and FQNEAQ. The chain was built from TRBV7-9 and TRBJ2-7; 10 junctional bases match TRBD1. The TCR originated in a human donor with chronic lymphocytic leukemia. Here the sequenced sample was PBMCs, taken after 24 months of ibrutinib treatment. The DNA sequence is TGTGCCAGCAGCTCGGACAGGGGGTCAGGAGAGCAGTACTTC. The encoded protein is CASSSDRGSGEQYF.